This entry lists 3 T cell receptor beta chains sequenced from one sample in a study of tissue T cells after allogeneic stem cell transplantation. Assay: immunoSEQ multiplex PCR; the TCRdb copy retains only in-frame clones and omits some. The table shows roughly 7,000 clones, with about 50% occurring only once. As for time point: mouse harvest day 7 after allogeneic transplant. Each mouse received 10^7 T-cell-depleted marrow cells plus 10^6 splenic CD5+ T cells by tail vein. The sequenced sample was gut tissue. The source is a female BALB/c mouse given C57BL/6 T cells with graft-versus-host disease after an allogeneic hematopoietic cell transplant.

Concerning this clone itself: Genes here carry mouse names. The read terminates 1 residue before the CDR3 end, so the remaining end is supplied by the germline J gene. The V call is TRBV13-3, the J call TRBJ2-3, with 7 bases matching TRBD1. The V segment lost 1 base and the J segment 0 bases; nucleotides outside the gene matches: 2. This CDR3 has 15 residues. Germline V gene sequence: CDR1 NNHDY, CDR2 SYVADS. Partial CDR3 DNA: TGTGCCAGCAGTGATCCGGGACAGAGTGCAGAAACGCTGTAT. It specifies CASSDPGQSAETLY. The full-length CDR3 reads as CASSDPGQSAETLYF.

As regards this clone: Genes and germline come from the mouse. The DNA ends 1 residue before the CDR3 does, and the rest of the CDR3 is filled in from the germline J gene. The chain uses TRBV26 and TRBJ2-5, with 9 positions matching TRBD2. Germline V lookup: CDR1 KGHPV, CDR2 FQNQEV (reference sequence). The CDR3 totals 14 residues. J gave up 6 bases and V 4 bases, and 5 bases lay outside the gene matches. The CDR3 sequence: CASSPWGGGDTQYF. The DNA read from the CDR3 is TGTGCCAGCAGTCCCTGGGGGGGAGGGGACACCCAGTAC.

The table lists this clone with a count of one. Mouse germline and gene names are used. The CDR3 end falls 1 residue outside the read, so it is completed with the germline J gene. V gene TRBV4 combines with J gene TRBJ2-5; TRBD2 agrees at 8 bases. CDR1 is LGHDT, CDR2 YNNKQL, per germline (reference sequence). The J segment lost 1 base and the V segment lost 3 bases, leaving 3 bases of the junction unmatched. This CDR3 has 15 residues. CDR3: CASSYLGGYQDTQYF. Partial CDR3 DNA: TGTGCCAGCAGCTATCTGGGGGGTTACCAAGACACCCAGTAC.